The present T cell receptor beta chain was sequenced within a study of OX40 agonist ivuxolimab in advanced cancers. The overall study: The dose of intravenous ivuxolimab that patients received every 2 weeks ranged from 0.01 to 10 mg/kg.

Looked up from germline, CDR1 is SGHRS and CDR2 is YFSETQ. The ends lost 2 bases at V and 6 bases at J; junction bases unmatched: 11. This CDR3 is 16 amino acids long. Assay: immunoSEQ multiplex PCR; the TCRdb copy retains only in-frame clones and omits some. The repertoire holds tens of thousands of clones, with approximately 91% as singletons. This chain joins TRBV5-1 and TRBJ2-7, with 10 bases matching TRBD2. This receptor was obtained from an adult with an advanced solid tumor such as melanoma, head and neck, liver or kidney cancer. The specimen was CD4+ or CD8+ T cells sorted from blood, collected in a trial of the OX40 agonist ivuxolimab. For the CDR3, the DNA is TGCGCCAGCAGCTTTCCCCTAGCGGGAGTTCCCGGCGAGCAGTACTTC. Translated, it gives CASSFPLAGVPGEQYF. Drawing the rest from reference TRBV5-1 and TRBJ2-7, the complete variable domain is KAGVTQTPRYLIKTRGQQVTLSCSPISGHRSVSWYQQTPGQGLQFLFEYFSETQRNKGNFPGRFSGRQFSNSRSEMNVSTLELGDSALYLCASSFPLAGVPGEQYFGPGTRLTVT.